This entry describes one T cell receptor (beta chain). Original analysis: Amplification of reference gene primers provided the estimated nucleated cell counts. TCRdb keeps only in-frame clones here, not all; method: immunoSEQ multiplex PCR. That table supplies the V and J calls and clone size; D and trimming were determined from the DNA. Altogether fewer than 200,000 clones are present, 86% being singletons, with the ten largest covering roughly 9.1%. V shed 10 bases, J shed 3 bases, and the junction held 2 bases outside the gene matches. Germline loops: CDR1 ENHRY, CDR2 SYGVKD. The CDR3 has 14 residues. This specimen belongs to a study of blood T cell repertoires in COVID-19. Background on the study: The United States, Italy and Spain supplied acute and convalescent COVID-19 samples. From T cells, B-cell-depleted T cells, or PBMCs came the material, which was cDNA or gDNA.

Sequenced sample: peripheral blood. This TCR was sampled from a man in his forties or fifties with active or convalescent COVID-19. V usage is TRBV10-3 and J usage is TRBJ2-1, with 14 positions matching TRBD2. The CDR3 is CATGLAGGYNEQFF. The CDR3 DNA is TGTGCCACCGGACTAGCGGGGGGCTACAATGAGCAGTTCTTC.